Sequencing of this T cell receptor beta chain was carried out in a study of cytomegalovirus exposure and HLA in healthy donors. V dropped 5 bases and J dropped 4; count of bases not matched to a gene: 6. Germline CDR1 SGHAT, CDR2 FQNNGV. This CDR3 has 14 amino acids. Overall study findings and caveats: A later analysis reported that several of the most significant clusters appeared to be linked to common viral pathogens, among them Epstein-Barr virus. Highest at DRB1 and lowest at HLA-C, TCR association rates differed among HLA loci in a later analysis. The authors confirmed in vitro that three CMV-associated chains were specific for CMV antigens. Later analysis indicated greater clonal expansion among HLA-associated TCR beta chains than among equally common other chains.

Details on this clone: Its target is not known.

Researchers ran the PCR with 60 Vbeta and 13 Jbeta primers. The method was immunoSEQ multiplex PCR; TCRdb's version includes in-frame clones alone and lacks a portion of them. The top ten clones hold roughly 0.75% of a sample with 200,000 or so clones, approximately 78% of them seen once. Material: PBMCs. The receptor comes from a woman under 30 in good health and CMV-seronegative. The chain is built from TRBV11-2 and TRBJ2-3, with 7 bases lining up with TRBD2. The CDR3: CASSLYAGADTQYF. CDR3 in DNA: TGTGCCAGCAGCCTTTACGCGGGGGCAGATACGCAGTATTTT.